Each of the 10 T cell receptor beta chains below was sequenced from the same sample in a study of identical twins. In TCRdb, the 5' RACE reads were re-called with MiXCR into one record per CDR3 protein. Seen here are about 220,000 distinct CDR3 sequences, 6% to 8.5% observed once, and the top ten hold around 5.4%. The sample was also linked to a second study, of yellow fever vaccine responses in identical twins.

Sequenced sample: CD8+ T cells sorted from blood. The receptors originated from a woman aged 18-29 years in good health.

This clonotype came up many times. The chain couples TRBV14 to TRBJ2-2; D gene ambiguous. The CDR3 contains 15 residues. CDR1 is SGHDN, CDR2 FVKESK, per germline. Trimming removed 3 bases at V and 4 bases at J, with 12 bases between. The CDR3 sequence: CASSQWSHGTGELFF. DNA for the CDR3: TGTGCCAGCAGCCAGTGGAGTCATGGCACCGGGGAGCTGTTTTTT.

This clonotype was recorded many times. The chain is built from TRBV12-3 or TRBV12-4 and TRBJ2-6, with D possibly being TRBD1 (5 bases). The length of the CDR3 is 16 residues. The V end was cut by 4 bases, the J end by 0 bases, with 10 bases between. CDR3 sequence (DNA): TGTGCCAGCAGTTCACGGACATTCTCTGGGGCCAACGTCCTGACTTTC. Its protein product is CASSSRTFSGANVLTF.

This clonotype was recorded a few times. This chain uses TRBV7-6 with TRBJ2-7; D perhaps matches TRBD1 (5 bases). The CDR3 is 15 residues long. The germline CDR1 and CDR2 sequences are SGHVS and FNYEAQ. V was pared by 5 bases and J by 0 bases, with 14 bases between. The DNA of the CDR3 is TGTGCCAGCAGCCCCCGGGCAGGGCCCTCCTACGAGCAGTACTTC. This translates into CASSPRAGPSYEQYF.

The chain recombines TRBV3-1 with TRBJ2-3, with D unclear. V dropped 0 bases and J dropped 2 bases, with 9 bases sitting between them. CDR3 length: 15 residues. Germline V gene data show CDR1 as LGHDT and CDR2 as YNNKEL (reference sequence). As DNA, the CDR3 is TGTGCCAGCAGCCAAGAAGGTCTTGTCACAGATACGCAGTATTTT. Protein: CASSQEGLVTDTQYF.

This clonotype showed up just a few times. The chain joins TRBV10-3 to TRBJ1-1, with TRBD1 matching 10 bases. The CDR3 length is 14 residues. J gave up 3 bases and V 10 bases, and 8 bases lay outside the gene matches. Per germline, CDR1 ENHRY and CDR2 SYGVKD. The CDR3 loop reads CATTGTGAYTEAFF. As DNA, the CDR3 is TGTGCCACCACCGGGACAGGGGCGTACACTGAAGCTTTCTTT.

The chain carries TRBV7-9 and TRBJ2-3; 10 nucleotides agree with TRBD1. This CDR3 is built from 16 residues. J gave up 2 bases and V 3 bases, and 5 bases lay outside the gene matches. Per the germline V gene, CDR1 is SEHNR and CDR2 is FQNEAQ (reference sequence). This CDR3 reads CASSFSGTGDTDTQYF. The CDR3 coding sequence is TGTGCCAGCAGCTTCTCCGGGACAGGGGACACAGATACGCAGTATTTT.

V is TRBV7-9 and J is TRBJ2-7, with TRBD1 identical over 9 bases. This CDR3 region has 14 residues. Unmatched junction bases numbered 8, after V lost 5 bases and J lost 6 bases. The V gene's germline CDR1 is SEHNR and CDR2 FQNEAQ (reference sequence). The CDR3 DNA reads as TGTGCCAGCAGCCCCGGGACAGGGTTCGCCGAGCAGTACTTC. Translated, it gives CASSPGTGFAEQYF.

This clonotype was seen more than once but under ten times. This chain joins TRBV5-6 and TRBJ2-5, with 8 bases lining up with TRBD2. CDR1 and CDR2 from the germline V gene are SGHDT and YYEEEE. Losses at the gene ends were 4 bases for V and 2 bases for J; bases not matched to a gene: 4. This CDR3 contains 14 residues. The CDR3 DNA sequence: TGTGCCAGCAGCACGGGACTAGGACAAGAGACCCAGTACTTC. The encoded protein is CASSTGLGQETQYF.

J is TRBJ1-2 and V is TRBV12-3 or TRBV12-4; D is possibly TRBD1 (6 bases). The V end lost 5 bases, the J end lost 7 bases, and 11 bases lay between the germline ends. This CDR3 comprises 12 residues. As DNA, the CDR3 is TGTGCCAGCAGTAAAGGGGGTCTTGGCTACACCTTC. This sequence encodes CASSKGGLGYTF.

CDR3 bases: TGCAGCGTTGAAACGGGAGAGACAGATACGCAGTATTTT. Protein product: CSVETGETDTQYF. The chain uses TRBV29-1 and TRBJ2-3; possible D gene TRBD2, 6 bases. The CDR3 loop spans 13 amino acids. Trimming removed 2 bases from V and 3 bases from J, with 9 bases in between. CDR1 SQVTM and CDR2 ANQGSEA come from the germline V gene.